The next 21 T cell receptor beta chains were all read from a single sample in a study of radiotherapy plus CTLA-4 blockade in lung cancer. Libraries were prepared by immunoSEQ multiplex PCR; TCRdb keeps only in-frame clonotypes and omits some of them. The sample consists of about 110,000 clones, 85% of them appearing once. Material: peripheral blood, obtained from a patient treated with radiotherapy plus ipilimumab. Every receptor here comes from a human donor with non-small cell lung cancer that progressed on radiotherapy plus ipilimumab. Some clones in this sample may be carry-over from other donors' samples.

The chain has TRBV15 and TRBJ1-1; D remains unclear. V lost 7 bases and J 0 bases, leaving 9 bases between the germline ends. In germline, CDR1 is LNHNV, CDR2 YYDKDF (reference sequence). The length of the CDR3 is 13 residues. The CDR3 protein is CATTIFMNTEAFF. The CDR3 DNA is TGTGCCACCACAATCTTTATGAACACTGAAGCTTTCTTT.

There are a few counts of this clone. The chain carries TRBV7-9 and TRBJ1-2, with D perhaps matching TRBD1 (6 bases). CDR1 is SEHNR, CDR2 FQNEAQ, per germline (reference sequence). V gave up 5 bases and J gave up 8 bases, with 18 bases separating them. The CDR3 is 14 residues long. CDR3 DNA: TGTGCCAGCAGCCAGACCGGGGGCTATCGAGGCTACACCTTC. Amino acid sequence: CASSQTGGYRGYTF.

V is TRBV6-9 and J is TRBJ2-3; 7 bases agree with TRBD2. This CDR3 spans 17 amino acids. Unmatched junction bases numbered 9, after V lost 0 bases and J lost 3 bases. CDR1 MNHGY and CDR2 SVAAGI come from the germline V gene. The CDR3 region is CASSYSTSGRVTDTQYF. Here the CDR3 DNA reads TGTGCCAGCAGTTATTCGACCTCGGGGAGGGTAACAGATACGCAGTATTTT.

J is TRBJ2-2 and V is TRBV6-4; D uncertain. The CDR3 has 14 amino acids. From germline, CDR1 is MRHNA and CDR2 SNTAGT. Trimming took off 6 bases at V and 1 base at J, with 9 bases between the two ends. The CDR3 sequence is CASRGTWNTGELFF. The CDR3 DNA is TGTGCCAGCAGGGGAACTTGGAACACCGGGGAGCTGTTTTTT.

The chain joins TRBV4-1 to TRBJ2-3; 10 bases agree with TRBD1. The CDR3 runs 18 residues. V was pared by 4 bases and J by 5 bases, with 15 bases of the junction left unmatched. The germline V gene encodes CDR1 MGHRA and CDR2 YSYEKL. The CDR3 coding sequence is TGCGCCAGCAGCCTTCTACCCGGGACAGGGGTTCGTGGAGATACGCAGTATTTT. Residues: CASSLLPGTGVRGDTQYF.

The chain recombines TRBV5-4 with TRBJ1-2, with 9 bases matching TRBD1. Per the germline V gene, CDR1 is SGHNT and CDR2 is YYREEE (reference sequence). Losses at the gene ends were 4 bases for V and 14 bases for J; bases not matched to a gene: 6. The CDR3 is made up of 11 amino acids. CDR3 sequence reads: CASSQGQGRTF. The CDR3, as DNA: TGTGCCAGCAGCCAGGGACAGGGTAGGACCTTC.

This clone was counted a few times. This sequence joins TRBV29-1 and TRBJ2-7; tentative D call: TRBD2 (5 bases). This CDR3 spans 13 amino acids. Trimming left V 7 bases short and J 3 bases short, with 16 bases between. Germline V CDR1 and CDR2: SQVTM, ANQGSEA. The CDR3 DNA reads TGCAGCGCCAACAACGGCGAGGGCTACGAGCAGTACTTC. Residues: CSANNGEGYEQYF.

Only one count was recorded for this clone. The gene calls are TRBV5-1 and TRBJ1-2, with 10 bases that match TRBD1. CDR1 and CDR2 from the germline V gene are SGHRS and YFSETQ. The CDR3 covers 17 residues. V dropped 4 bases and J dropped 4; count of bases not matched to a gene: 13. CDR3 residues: CASSPLSPGQGTYGYTF. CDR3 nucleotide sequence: TGCGCCAGCAGCCCGTTATCCCCGGGACAGGGGACCTATGGCTACACCTTC.

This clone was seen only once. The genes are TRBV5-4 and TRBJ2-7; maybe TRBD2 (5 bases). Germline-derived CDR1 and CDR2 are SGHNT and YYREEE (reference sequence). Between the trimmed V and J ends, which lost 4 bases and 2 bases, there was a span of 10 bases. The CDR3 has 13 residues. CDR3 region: CASSDTSTYEQYF. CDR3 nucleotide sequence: TGTGCCAGCAGCGATACTAGTACCTACGAGCAGTACTTC. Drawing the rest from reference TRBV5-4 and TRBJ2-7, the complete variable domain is ETGVTQSPTHLIKTRGQQVTLRCSSQSGHNTVSWYQQALGQGPQFIFQYYREEENGRGNFPPRFSGLQFPNYSSELNVNALELDDSALYLCASSDTSTYEQYFGPGTRLTVT.

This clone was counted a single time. The CDR3 DNA is TGTGCCAGCAGCCGGACAGTGAACACTGAAGCTTTCTTT. Residues: CASSRTVNTEAFF. The V and J genes are TRBV7-8 and TRBJ1-1, with D possibly TRBD1 on 6 matching bases. Trimming pared 5 bases from V and 0 bases from J, leaving 7 bases between. The CDR3 runs to 13 residues. Germline lookup yields CDR1 SGHVS and CDR2 FQNEAQ.

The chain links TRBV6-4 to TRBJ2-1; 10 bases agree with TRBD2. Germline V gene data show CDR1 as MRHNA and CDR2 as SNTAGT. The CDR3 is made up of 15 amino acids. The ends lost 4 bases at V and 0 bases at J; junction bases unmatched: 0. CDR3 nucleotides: TGTGCCAGCAGTGCTAGCGGGGGCTCCTACAATGAGCAGTTCTTC. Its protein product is CASSASGGSYNEQFF.

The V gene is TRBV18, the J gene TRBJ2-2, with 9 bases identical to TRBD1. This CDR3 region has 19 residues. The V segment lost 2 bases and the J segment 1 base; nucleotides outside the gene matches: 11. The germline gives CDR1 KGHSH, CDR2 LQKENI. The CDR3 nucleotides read TGTGCCAGCTCACCAACCGGGGCCGTGACAGGGGGGAACACCGGGGAGCTGTTTTTT. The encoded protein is CASSPTGAVTGGNTGELFF.

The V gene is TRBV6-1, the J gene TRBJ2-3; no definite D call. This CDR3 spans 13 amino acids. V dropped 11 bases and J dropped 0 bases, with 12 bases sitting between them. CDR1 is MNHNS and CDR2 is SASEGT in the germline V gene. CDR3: CAGPNESTDTQYF. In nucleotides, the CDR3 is TGTGCCGGTCCCAACGAAAGCACAGATACGCAGTATTTT.

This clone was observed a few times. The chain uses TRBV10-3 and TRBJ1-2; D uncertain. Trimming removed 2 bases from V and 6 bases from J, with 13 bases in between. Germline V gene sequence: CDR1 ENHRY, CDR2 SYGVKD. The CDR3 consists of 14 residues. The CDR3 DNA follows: TGTGCCATCAGTGAGAATTACATCTTCGATGGCTACACCTTC. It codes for CAISENYIFDGYTF.

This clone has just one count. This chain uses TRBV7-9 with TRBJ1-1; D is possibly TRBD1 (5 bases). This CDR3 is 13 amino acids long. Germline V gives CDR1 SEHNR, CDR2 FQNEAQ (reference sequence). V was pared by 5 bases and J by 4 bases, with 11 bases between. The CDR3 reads CASSTWGGTEAFF. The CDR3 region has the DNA TGTGCCAGCAGCACCTGGGGGGGCACTGAAGCTTTCTTT.

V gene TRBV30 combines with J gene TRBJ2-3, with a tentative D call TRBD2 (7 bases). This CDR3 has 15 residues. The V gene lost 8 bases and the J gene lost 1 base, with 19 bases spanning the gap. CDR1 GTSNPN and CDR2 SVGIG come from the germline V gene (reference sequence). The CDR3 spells CARKGGGLGTDTQYF. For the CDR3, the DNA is TGTGCCCGGAAAGGGGGGGGGCTTGGCACAGATACGCAGTATTTT. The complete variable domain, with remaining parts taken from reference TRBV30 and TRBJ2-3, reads SQTIHQWPATLVQPVGSPLSLECTVEGTSNPNLYWYRQAAGRGLQLLFYSVGIGQISSEVPQNLSASRPQDRQFILSSKKLLLSDSGFYLCARKGGGLGTDTQYFGPGTRLTVL.

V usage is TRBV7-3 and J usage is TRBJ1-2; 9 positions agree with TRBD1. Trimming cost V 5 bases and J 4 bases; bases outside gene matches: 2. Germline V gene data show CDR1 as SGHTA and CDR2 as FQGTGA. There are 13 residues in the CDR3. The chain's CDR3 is CASSATGGYGYTF. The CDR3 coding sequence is TGTGCCAGCAGCGCGACAGGGGGCTATGGCTACACCTTC.

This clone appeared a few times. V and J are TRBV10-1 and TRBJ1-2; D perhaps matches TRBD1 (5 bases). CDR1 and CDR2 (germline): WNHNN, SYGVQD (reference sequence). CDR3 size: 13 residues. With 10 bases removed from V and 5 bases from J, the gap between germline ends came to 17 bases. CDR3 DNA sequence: TGCGCCACCGGTCGGGACCCCGATTATGGCTACACCTTC. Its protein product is CATGRDPDYGYTF.

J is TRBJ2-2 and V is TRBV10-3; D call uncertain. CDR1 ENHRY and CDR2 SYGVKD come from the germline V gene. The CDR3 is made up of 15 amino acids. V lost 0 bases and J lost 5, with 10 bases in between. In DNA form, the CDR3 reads TGTGCCATCAGTGAGTCTGGCGCGTGGACCGGGGAGCTGTTTTTT. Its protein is CAISESGAWTGELFF.

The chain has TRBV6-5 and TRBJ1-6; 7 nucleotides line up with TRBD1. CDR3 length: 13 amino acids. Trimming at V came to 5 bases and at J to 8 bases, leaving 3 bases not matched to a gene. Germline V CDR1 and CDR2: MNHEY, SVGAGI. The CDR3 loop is CASSRQGDSPLHF. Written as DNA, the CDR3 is TGTGCCAGCAGTAGACAGGGTGATTCACCCCTCCACTTT.

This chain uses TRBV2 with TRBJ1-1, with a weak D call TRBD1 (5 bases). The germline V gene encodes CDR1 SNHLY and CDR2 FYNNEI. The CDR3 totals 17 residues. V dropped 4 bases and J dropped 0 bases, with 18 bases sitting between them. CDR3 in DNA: TGTGCCAGCAGTGGGAAGCAGGGAGAGACAATGAACACTGAAGCTTTCTTT. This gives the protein CASSGKQGETMNTEAFF.